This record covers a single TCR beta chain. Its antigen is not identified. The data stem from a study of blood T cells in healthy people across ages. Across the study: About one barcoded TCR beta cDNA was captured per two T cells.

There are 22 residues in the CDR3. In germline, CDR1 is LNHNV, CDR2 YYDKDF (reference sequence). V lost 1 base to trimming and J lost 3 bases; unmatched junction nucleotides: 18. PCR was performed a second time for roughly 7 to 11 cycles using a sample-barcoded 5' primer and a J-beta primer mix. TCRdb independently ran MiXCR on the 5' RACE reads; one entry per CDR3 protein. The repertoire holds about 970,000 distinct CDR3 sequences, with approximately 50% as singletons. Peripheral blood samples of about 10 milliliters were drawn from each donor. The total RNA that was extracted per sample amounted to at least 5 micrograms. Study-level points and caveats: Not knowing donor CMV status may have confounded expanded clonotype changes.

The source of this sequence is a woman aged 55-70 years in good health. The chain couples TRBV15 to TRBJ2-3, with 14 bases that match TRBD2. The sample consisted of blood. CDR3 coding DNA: TGTGCCACCAGCAGAGCCCTCGCCTTGACTAGCGGGAGGGCCCTCCTTACAGATACGCAGTATTTT. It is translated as CATSRALALTSGRALLTDTQYF.